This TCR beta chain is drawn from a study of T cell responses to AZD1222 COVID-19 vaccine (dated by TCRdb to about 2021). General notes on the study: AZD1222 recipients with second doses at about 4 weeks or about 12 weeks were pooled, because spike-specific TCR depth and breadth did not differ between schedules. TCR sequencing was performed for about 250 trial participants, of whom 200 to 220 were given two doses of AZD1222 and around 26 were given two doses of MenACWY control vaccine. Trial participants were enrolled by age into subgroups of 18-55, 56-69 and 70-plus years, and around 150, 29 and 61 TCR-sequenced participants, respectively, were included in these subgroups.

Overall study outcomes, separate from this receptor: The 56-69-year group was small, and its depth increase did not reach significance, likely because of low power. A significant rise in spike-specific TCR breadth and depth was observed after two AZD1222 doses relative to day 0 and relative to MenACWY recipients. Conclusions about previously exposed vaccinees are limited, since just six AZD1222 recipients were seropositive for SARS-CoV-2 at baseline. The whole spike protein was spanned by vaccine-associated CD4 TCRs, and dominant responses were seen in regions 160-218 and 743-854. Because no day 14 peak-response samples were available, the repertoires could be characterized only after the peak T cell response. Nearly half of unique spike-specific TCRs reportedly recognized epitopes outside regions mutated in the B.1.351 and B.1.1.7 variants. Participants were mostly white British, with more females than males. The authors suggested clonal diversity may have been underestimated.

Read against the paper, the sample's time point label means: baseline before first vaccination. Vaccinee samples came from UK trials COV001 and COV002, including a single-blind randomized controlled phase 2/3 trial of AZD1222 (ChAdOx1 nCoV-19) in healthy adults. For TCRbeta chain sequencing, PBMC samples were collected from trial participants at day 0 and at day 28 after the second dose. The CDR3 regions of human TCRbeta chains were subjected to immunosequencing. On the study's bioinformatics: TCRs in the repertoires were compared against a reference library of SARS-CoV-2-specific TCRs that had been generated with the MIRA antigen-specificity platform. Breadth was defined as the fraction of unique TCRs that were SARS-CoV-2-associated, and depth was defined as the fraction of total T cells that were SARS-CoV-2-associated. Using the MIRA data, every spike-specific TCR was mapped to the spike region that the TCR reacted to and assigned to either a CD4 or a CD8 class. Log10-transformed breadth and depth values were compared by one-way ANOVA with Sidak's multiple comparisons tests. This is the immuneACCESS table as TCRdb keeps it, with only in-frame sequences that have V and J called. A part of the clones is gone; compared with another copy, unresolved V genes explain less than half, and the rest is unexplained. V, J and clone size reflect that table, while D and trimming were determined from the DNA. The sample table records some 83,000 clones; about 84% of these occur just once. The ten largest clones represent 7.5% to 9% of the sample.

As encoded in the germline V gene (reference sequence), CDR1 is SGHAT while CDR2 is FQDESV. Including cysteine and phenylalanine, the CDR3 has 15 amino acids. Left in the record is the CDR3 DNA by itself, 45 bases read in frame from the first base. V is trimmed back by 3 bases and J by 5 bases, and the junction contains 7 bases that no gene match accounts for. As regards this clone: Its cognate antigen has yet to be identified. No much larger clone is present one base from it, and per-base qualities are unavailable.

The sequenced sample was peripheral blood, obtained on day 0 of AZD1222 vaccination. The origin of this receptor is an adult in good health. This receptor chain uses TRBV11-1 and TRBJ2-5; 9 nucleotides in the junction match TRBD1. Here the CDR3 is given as CASSLSDRGGETQYF. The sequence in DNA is TGTGCCAGCAGCTTGTCGGACAGGGGTGGGGAGACCCAGTACTTC.